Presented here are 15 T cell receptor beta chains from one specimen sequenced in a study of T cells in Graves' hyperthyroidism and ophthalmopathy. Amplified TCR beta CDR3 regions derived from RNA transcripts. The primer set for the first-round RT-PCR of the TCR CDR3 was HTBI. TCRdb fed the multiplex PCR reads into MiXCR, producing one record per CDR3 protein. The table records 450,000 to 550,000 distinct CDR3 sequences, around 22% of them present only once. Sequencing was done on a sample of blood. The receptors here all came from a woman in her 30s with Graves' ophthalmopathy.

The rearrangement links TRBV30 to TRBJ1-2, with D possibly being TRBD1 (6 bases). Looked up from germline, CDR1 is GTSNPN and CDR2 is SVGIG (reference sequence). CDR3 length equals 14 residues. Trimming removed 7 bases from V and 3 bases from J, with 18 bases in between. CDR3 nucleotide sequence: TGTGCCTTTACGGACAGTCCGGCGGACTATGGCTACACCTTC. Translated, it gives CAFTDSPADYGYTF.

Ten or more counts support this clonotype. CDR3 sequence: CSARVPGGRGRGGYTF. The CDR3 bases are TGCAGTGCTAGAGTCCCGGGGGGCAGGGGGCGAGGTGGCTACACCTTC. V gene TRBV20-1 combines with J gene TRBJ1-2, with 8 bases that match TRBD1. The CDR3 totals 16 residues. CDR1 is DFQATT, CDR2 SNEGSKA, per germline (reference sequence). With 1 base clipped from V and 7 bases from J, the junction kept 14 bases outside the gene matches.

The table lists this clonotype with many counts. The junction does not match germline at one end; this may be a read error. CDR3 protein: CASGERASSGNTIYF. Written as DNA, the CDR3 is TGTGCCAGCGGTGAAAGGGCTTCCTCTGGAAACACCATATATTTT. J is TRBJ1-3 and V is TRBV2; D is undetermined. The CDR3 loop spans 15 amino acids. CDR1 is SNHLY and CDR2 is FYNNEI in the germline V gene. Full variable domain (missing parts from reference TRBV2 and TRBJ1-3): EPEVTQTPSHQVTQMGQEVILRCVPISNHLYFYWYRQILGQKVEFLVSFYNNEISEKSEIFDDQFSVERPDGSNFTLKIRSTKLEDSAMYFCASGERASSGNTIYFGEGSWLTVV.

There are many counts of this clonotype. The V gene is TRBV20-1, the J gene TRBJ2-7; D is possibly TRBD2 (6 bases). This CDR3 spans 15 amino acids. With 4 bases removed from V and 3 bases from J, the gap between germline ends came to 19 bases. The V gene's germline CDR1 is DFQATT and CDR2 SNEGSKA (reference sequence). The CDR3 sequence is CSANPGDLSYYEQYF. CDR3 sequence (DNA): TGCAGTGCTAACCCGGGGGACCTCTCATACTACGAGCAGTACTTC.

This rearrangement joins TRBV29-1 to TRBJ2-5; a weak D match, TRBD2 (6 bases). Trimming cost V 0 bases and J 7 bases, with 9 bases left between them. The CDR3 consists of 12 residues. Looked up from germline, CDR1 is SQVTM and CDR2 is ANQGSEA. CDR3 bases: TGCAGCGTTGAAGATGGGGGAGGGACCCAGTACTTC. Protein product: CSVEDGGGTQYF.

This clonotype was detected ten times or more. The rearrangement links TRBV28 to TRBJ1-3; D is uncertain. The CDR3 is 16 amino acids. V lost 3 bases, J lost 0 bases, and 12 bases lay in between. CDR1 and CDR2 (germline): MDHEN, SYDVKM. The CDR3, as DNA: TGTGCCAGCAGTTTCAGTTCCGGGAACTCTGGAAACACCATATATTTT. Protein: CASSFSSGNSGNTIYF.

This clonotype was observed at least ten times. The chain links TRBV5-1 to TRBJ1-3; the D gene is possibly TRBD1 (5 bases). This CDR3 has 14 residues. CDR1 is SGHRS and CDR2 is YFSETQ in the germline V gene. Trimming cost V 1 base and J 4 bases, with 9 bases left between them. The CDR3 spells CASSLQGRGNTIYF. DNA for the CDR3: TGCGCCAGCAGCTTGCAGGGTAGAGGAAACACCATATATTTT.

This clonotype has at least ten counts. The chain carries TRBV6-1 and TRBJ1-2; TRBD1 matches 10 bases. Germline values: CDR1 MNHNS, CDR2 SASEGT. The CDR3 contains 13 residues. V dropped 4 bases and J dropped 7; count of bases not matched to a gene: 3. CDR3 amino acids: CASSGQGALGYTF. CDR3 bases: TGTGCCAGCAGTGGACAGGGGGCGCTTGGCTACACCTTC.

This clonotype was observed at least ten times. DNA for the CDR3: TGTGCCAGCAGTTCGCGGGGGACAGGGAACACTGAAGCTTTCTTT. Translating it yields CASSSRGTGNTEAFF. The V call is TRBV6-2 or TRBV6-3, the J call TRBJ1-1; 8 bases are a match to TRBD1. The CDR3 length is 15 residues. The germline CDR1 and CDR2 sequences are MNHEY and SVGEGT. After removal of 4 bases from V and 1 base from J, the junction contained 5 bases not matched to a gene.

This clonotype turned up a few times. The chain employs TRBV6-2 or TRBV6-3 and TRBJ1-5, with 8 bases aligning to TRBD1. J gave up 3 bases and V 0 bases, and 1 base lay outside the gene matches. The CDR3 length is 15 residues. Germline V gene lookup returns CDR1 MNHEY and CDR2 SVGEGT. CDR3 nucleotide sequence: TGTGCCAGCAGTTACTCGGGACAGGTCAATCAGCCCCAGCATTTT. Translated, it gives CASSYSGQVNQPQHF.

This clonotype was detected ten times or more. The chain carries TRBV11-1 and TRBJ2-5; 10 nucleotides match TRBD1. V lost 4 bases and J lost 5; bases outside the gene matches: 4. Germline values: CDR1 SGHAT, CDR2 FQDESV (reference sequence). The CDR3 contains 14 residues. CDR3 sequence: CASSSWTGGETQYF. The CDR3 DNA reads TGTGCCAGCAGCTCCTGGACAGGGGGGGAGACCCAGTACTTC.

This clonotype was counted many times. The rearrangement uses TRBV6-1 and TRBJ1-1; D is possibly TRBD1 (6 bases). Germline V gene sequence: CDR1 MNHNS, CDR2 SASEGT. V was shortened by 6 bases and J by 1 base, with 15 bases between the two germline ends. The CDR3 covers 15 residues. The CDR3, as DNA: TGTGCCAGCAGCCTACGGGGGCGCGAGAACACTGAAGCTTTCTTT. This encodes CASSLRGRENTEAFF.

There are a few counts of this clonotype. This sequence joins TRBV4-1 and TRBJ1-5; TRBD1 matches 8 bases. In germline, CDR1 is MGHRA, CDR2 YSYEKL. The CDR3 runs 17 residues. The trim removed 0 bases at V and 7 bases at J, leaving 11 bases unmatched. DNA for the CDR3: TGCGCCAGCAGCCAAGATAACGGCGACAGGGGATGGCAGCCCCAGCATTTT. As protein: CASSQDNGDRGWQPQHF.

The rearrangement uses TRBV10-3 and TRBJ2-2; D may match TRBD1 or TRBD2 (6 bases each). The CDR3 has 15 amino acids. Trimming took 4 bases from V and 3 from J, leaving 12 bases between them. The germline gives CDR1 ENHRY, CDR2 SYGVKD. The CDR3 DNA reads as TGTGCCATCAGTGCGTACAGGGAGGACACCGGGGAGCTGTTTTTT. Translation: CAISAYREDTGELFF.

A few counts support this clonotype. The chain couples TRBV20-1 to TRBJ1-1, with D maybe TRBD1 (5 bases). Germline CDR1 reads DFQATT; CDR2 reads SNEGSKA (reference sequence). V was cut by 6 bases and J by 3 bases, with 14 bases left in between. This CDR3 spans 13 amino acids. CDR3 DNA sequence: TGCAGTGCCCCGACCCCGGGGGACACTGAAGCTTTCTTT. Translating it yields CSAPTPGDTEAFF.